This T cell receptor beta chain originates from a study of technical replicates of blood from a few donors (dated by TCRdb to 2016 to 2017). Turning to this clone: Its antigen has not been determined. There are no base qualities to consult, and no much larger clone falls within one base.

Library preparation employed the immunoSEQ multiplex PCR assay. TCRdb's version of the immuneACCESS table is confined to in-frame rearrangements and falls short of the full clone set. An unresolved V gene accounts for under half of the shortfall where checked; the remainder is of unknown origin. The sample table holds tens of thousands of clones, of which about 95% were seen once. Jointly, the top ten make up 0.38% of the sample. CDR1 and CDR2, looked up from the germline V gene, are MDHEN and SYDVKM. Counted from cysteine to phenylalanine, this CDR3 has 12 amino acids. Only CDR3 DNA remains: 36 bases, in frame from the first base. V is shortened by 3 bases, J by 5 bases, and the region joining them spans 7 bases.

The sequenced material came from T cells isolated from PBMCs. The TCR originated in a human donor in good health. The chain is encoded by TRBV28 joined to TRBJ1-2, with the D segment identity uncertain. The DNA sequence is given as TGTGCCAGCAGTTTGGTGGAGTATGGCTACACCTTC. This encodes CASSLVEYGYTF.